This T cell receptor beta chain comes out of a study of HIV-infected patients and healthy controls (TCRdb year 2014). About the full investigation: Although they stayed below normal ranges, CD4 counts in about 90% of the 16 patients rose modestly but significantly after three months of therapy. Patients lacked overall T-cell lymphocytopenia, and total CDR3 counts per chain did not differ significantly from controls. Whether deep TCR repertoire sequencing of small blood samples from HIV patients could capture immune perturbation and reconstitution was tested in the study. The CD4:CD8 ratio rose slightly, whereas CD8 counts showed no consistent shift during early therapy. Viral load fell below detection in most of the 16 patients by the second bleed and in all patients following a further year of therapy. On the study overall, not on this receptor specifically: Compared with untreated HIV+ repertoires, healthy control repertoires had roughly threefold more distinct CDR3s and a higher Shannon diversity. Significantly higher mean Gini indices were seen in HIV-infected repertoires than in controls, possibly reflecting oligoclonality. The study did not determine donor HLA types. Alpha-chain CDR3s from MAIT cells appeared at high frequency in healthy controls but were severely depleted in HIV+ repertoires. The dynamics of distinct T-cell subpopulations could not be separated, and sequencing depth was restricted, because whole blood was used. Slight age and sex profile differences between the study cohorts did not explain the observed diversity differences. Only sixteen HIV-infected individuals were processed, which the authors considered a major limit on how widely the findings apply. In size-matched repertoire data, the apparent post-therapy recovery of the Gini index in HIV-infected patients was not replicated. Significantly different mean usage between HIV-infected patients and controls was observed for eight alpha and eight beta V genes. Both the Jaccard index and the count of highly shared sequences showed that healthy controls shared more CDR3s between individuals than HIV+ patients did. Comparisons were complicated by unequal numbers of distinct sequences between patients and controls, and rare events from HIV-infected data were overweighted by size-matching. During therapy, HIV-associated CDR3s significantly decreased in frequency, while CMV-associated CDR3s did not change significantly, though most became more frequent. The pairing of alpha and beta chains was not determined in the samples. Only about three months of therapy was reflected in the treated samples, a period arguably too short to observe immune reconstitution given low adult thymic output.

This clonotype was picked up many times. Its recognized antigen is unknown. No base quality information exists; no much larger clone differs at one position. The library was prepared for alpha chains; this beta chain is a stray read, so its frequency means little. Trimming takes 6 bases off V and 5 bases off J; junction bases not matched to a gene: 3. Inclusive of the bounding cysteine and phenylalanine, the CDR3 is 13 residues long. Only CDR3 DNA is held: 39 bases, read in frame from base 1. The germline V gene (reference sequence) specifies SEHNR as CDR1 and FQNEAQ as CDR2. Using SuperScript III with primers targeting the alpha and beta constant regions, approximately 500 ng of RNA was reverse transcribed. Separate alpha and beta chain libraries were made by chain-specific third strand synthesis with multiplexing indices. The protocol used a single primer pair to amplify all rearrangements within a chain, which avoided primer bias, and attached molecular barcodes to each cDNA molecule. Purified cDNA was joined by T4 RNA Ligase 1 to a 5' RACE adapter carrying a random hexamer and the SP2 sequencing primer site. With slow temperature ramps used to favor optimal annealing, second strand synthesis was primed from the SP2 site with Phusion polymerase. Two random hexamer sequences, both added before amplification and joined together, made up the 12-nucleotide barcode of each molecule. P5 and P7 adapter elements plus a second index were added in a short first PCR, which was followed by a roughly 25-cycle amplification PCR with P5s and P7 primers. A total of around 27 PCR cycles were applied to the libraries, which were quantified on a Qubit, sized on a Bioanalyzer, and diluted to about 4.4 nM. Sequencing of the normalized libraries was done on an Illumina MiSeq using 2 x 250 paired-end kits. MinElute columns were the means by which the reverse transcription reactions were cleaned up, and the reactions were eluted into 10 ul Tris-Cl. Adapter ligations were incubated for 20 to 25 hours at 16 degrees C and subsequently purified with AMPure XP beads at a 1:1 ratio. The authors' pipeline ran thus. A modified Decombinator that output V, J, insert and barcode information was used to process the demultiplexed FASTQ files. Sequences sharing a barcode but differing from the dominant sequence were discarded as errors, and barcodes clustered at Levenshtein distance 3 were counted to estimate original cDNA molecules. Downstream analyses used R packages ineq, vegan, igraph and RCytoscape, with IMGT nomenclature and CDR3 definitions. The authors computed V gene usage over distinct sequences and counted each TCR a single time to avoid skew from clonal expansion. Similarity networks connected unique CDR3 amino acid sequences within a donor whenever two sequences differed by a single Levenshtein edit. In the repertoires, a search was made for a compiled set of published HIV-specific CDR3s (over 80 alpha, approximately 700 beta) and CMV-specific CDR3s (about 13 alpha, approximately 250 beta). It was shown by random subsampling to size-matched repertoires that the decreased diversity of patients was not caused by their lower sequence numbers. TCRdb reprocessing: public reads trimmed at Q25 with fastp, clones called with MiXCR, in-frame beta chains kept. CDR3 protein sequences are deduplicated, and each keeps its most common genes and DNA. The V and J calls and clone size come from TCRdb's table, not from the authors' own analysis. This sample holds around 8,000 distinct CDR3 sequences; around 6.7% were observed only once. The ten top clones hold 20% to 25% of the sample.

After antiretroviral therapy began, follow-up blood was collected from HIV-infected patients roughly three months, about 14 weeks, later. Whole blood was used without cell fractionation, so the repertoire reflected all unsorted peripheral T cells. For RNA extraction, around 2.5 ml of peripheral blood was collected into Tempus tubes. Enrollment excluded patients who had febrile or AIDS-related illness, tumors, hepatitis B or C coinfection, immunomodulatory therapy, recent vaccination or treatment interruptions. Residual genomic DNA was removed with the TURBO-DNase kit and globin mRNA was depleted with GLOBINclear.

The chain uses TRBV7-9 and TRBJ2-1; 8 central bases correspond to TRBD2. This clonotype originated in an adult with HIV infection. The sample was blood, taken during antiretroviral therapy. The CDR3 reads CASSTSGHNEQFF. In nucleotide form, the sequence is TGTGCCAGCAGTACTAGCGGCCACAATGAGCAGTTCTTC.